Listed here are 25 T cell receptor beta chains from one sample, sequenced in a study of blood T cell repertoires in COVID-19. The protocol was immunoSEQ multiplex PCR, while the TCRdb copy is restricted to in-frame clones and leaves out a portion. Found here are 180,000 or so clones, around four fifths of them singletons; the top ten hold roughly 15%. The material sequenced was peripheral blood. These receptor sequences come from a woman in her sixties or seventies with COVID-19, enrolled during active disease.

This chain links TRBV18 with TRBJ2-1; 10 nucleotides agree with TRBD2. V lost 6 bases to trimming and J lost 14 bases; unmatched junction nucleotides: 13. The CDR3 has 14 amino acids. Germline CDR1 and CDR2: KGHSH and LQKENI. The CDR3 DNA reads TGTGCCAGCTCCGCAGCGGGAGGGCCTCAGGGGGAGTTCTTC. It translates to CASSAAGGPQGEFF.

In this sample, this clone turned up once. In DNA form, the CDR3 reads TGTGCCAGCAGTTTTCAGGGGAGCTCCTATAATTCACCCCTCCACTTT. It yields the protein CASSFQGSSYNSPLHF. V is TRBV27 and J is TRBJ1-6; a weak D match, TRBD1 (6 bases). Germline V gene lookup returns CDR1 MNHEY and CDR2 SMNVEV (reference sequence). This CDR3 region has 16 residues. Trimming took off 3 bases at V and 0 bases at J, with 9 bases between the two ends.

V and J are TRBV4-1 and TRBJ2-1, with a weak D call TRBD1 (7 bases). Trimming stripped 4 bases from V and 5 bases from J, with 15 bases between. Germline assignment: CDR1 MGHRA and CDR2 YSYEKL. The CDR3 totals 15 residues. CDR3 amino acids: CASSRAGGIDNEQFF. As DNA, the CDR3 is TGCGCCAGCAGCCGGGCAGGGGGGATAGACAATGAGCAGTTCTTC.

This clone was picked up one time. The chain recombines TRBV9 with TRBJ2-1; possible D gene TRBD1, 6 bases. V was cut by 3 bases and J by 9 bases, with 10 bases left in between. The CDR3 is 12 residues long. Germline CDR1 and CDR2: SGDLS and YYNGEE. CDR3 loop: CASSEQGFEQFF. DNA of the CDR3: TGTGCCAGCAGCGAACAGGGTTTTGAGCAGTTCTTC.

The chain has TRBV2 and TRBJ2-1, with TRBD1 matching over 9 bases. Per germline, CDR1 SNHLY and CDR2 FYNNEI. J was trimmed by 2 bases and V by 5 bases; bases with no gene match: 1. The CDR3 covers 14 residues. The CDR3 DNA follows: TGTGCCAGCAGTCGGGACAGGGCCTACAATGAGCAGTTCTTC. This sequence encodes CASSRDRAYNEQFF.

The chain recombines TRBV6-6 with TRBJ2-7; possible D gene TRBD2, 5 bases. The germline V and J ends were trimmed by 2 bases and 3 bases, with 11 bases remaining between them. Per the germline V gene, CDR1 is MNHNY and CDR2 is SVGAGI (reference sequence). The CDR3 is 14 residues long. CDR3 residues: CASSYDIRGYEQYF. The CDR3 nucleotides are TGTGCCAGCAGTTACGACATCCGGGGCTACGAGCAGTACTTC.

With regard to this clone: The junction does not match germline at one end; this may be a read error. This chain joins TRBV7-7 and TRBJ2-2; 8 bases are shared with TRBD2. The CDR3 consists of 16 residues. Germline CDR1 and CDR2: SSHAT and FNYEAQ (reference sequence). Here the CDR3 reads CASSALSGTNTGELFF. CDR3 nucleotide sequence: TGTGCTAGCAGCGCACTTAGCGGGACGAACACCGGGGAGCTGTTTTTT.

This chain joins TRBV6-2 or TRBV6-3 and TRBJ2-3; D might be TRBD2 (6 bases). Germline loops: CDR1 MNHEY, CDR2 SVGEGT. Deletions cut 2 bases from V and 2 bases from J, with 23 bases between. This CDR3 comprises 19 residues. The CDR3 sequence is CASSYVAGRGGTYTDTQYF. The CDR3 DNA reads TGTGCCAGCAGTTACGTCGCGGGGAGAGGAGGGACTTACACAGATACGCAGTATTTT.

The chain combines TRBV4-1 with TRBJ2-1; 7 nucleotides line up with TRBD2. The length of the CDR3 is 15 residues. Germline V lookup: CDR1 MGHRA, CDR2 YSYEKL. V shed 4 bases, J shed 8 bases, and the junction held 11 bases outside the gene matches. The CDR3 spells CASSPGTNDIYEQFF. The CDR3, as DNA: TGCGCCAGCAGCCCCGGGACTAATGATATCTATGAGCAGTTCTTC.

The chain links TRBV10-3 to TRBJ1-2; unclear D gene. Trimming removed 3 bases from V and 1 base from J, with 6 bases in between. The length of the CDR3 is 13 residues. Per germline, CDR1 ENHRY and CDR2 SYGVKD. CDR3 sequence: CAISESVNYGYTF. The CDR3 DNA is TGTGCCATCAGTGAATCGGTTAACTATGGCTACACCTTC.

This chain connects TRBV7-9 to TRBJ2-3; maybe TRBD2 (6 bases). Germline V gives CDR1 SEHNR, CDR2 FQNEAQ (reference sequence). The V gene lost 4 bases and the J gene lost 6 bases, with 20 bases spanning the gap. This CDR3 is built from 16 residues. The CDR3 nucleotides are TGTGCCAGCAGCTCCCCTCTGGGGTGGGAGGATGATACGCAGTATTTT. Translation gives CASSSPLGWEDDTQYF.

V usage is TRBV7-9 and J usage is TRBJ1-1; D is undetermined. V lost 4 bases and J 7 bases, leaving 4 bases between the germline ends. Germline assignment: CDR1 SEHNR and CDR2 FQNEAQ (reference sequence). The length of the CDR3 is 10 residues. CDR3 nucleotide sequence: TGTGCCAGCAGCTCTAATGAAGCTTTCTTT. This translates into CASSSNEAFF.

The rearrangement uses TRBV3-1 (or the pseudogene TRBV3-2) and TRBJ1-5, with D unclear. Germline CDR1 and CDR2: LGHDT and YNNKEL (reference sequence). The CDR3 runs 14 residues. V lost 1 base to trimming and J lost 2 bases, with 6 bases between them. As DNA, the CDR3 is TGTGCCAGCAGCCAAGTCCTCGGCAATCAGCCCCAGCATTTT. This codes for CASSQVLGNQPQHF.

The chain joins TRBV5-1 to TRBJ2-1, with 13 bases lining up with TRBD2. Germline-derived CDR1 and CDR2 are SGHRS and YFSETQ. The CDR3 has 15 residues. The V gene end was trimmed by 4 bases and the J gene end by 9 bases; junction bases not matched to a gene: 7. The DNA for the CDR3 is TGCGCCAGCAGCGTACTAGCGGGGGGGAGCGGTGAGCAGTTCTTC. The encoded protein is CASSVLAGGSGEQFF.

This rearrangement joins TRBV6-4 to TRBJ2-1; 9 nucleotides line up with TRBD1. This CDR3 is 16 amino acids long. CDR1 and CDR2 (germline): MRHNA, SNTAGT. Unmatched junction bases numbered 12, after V lost 6 bases and J lost 6 bases. CDR3 nucleotides: TGTGCCAGCAGCGACCCCCGGACAGGGGCACCCAATGAGCAGTTCTTC. As protein: CASSDPRTGAPNEQFF.

The V call is TRBV5-5, the J call TRBJ1-6, with 8 nucleotides matching TRBD1. The CDR3 totals 14 residues. V lost 4 bases, J lost 6 bases, and 3 bases stayed unmatched. CDR1 is SGHKS, CDR2 YYEKEE, per germline (reference sequence). CDR3 loop: CASSTGTGNSPLHF. DNA for the CDR3: TGTGCCAGCAGCACCGGGACAGGTAATTCACCCCTCCACTTT.

The chain recombines TRBV28 with TRBJ1-5, with D uncertain. The germline CDR1 and CDR2 sequences are MDHEN and SYDVKM. CDR3 length: 13 amino acids. The ends were cut back, 2 bases at V and 4 bases at J, with 6 bases in the middle. CDR3 in DNA: TGTGCCAGCAGTTTAAACACGAATCAGCCCCAGCATTTT. This sequence encodes CASSLNTNQPQHF.

The chain joins TRBV5-1 to TRBJ2-1; D may be TRBD1 (5 bases). Germline V gene sequence: CDR1 SGHRS, CDR2 YFSETQ. This CDR3 comprises 14 residues. V was trimmed by 4 bases and J by 5 bases, leaving 13 bases between them. The CDR3 loop is CASSPLGRDNEQFF. The CDR3 DNA follows: TGCGCCAGCAGCCCGTTGGGCAGGGACAATGAGCAGTTCTTC.

Here the CDR3 reads CASSNGQGRDIQYF. Written as DNA, the CDR3 is TGTGCCAGTAGTAACGGACAGGGACGGGACATTCAGTACTTC. The chain links TRBV19 to TRBJ2-4; 8 nucleotides match TRBD1. The V gene end was trimmed by 4 bases and the J gene end by 8 bases; junction bases not matched to a gene: 7. The CDR3 length is 14 residues. Germline CDR1 is LNHDA and CDR2 is SQIVND (reference sequence).

V usage is TRBV18 and J usage is TRBJ2-1; 12 nucleotides align to TRBD2. J was trimmed by 0 bases and V by 1 base; bases with no gene match: 13. Germline CDR1 reads KGHSH; CDR2 reads LQKENI. The CDR3 length is 21 residues. CDR3 protein: CASSPRMSTSGSKSSYNEQFF. The CDR3 coding sequence is TGTGCCAGCTCACCACGAATGTCGACTAGCGGGAGTAAATCCTCCTACAATGAGCAGTTCTTC.

This clone was seen more than once but under ten times. The chain uses TRBV2 and TRBJ2-4; D not certain. V lost 2 bases and J 7 bases, leaving 6 bases between the germline ends. CDR3 length equals 12 residues. The germline gives CDR1 SNHLY, CDR2 FYNNEI. CDR3 residues: CASSELSNIQYF. The CDR3 region has the DNA TGTGCCAGCAGTGAACTCAGTAACATTCAGTACTTC.

This clone was detected a few times. This chain connects TRBV10-1 to TRBJ1-5, with 7 positions matching TRBD1. The CDR3 sequence is 18 residues long. J was trimmed by 0 bases and V by 2 bases; bases with no gene match: 10. The germline V gene has CDR1 WNHNN and CDR2 SYGVQD (reference sequence). The DNA for the CDR3 is TGCGCCAGCAGTGAGCCCGACAGGGCCGGGGATAGCAATCAGCCCCAGCATTTT. Its protein is CASSEPDRAGDSNQPQHF.

Turning to this clone: Other DNA sequences in the sample encode the same CDR3. This rearrangement joins TRBV5-1 to TRBJ1-1; perhaps TRBD1 as D (6 bases). The CDR3 contains 15 residues. The ends were cut back, 1 base at V and 1 base at J, with 11 bases in the middle. Per the germline V gene, CDR1 is SGHRS and CDR2 is YFSETQ. As DNA, the CDR3 is TGCGCCAGCAGCTTGTTCGGGACACCGAACACTGAAGCTTTCTTT. This translates into CASSLFGTPNTEAFF.

The V and J genes are TRBV28 and TRBJ2-5, with D possibly matching TRBD2 (6 bases). This CDR3 comprises 15 residues. Trimming pared 5 bases from V and 2 bases from J, leaving 15 bases between. Germline CDR1 and CDR2: MDHEN and SYDVKM. This chain's CDR3 is CASSIFRGLQETQYF. CDR3 DNA: TGTGCCAGCAGTATCTTTAGGGGACTTCAAGAGACCCAGTACTTC.

The chain carries TRBV6-4 and TRBJ2-7; D perhaps matches TRBD1 (7 bases). This CDR3 region has 17 residues. The V and J ends lost 4 bases and 0 bases respectively, with 19 bases between them. CDR1 MRHNA and CDR2 SNTAGT come from the germline V gene. The CDR3 loop is CASSGGNRDRASYEQYF. In DNA, the CDR3 is TGTGCCAGCAGTGGCGGGAACCGGGACAGAGCCTCCTACGAGCAGTACTTC.